This T cell receptor (beta chain) is drawn from a study of graft-versus-host responses after intestinal transplantation. Study in general: Recipients were all induced with anti-thymocyte globulin, then given tacrolimus and steroids for about three years.

Points from the study as a whole: Graft-donor T cell macrochimerism coincided with high graft-versus-host to host-versus-graft clonal ratios in allografts. Among circulating GvH clones, peak levels were associated with early post-transplant declines in HvG clones.

The table came from immunoSEQ multiplex PCR; TCRdb's copy has only in-frame clones and leaves some out. The profile shows about 15,000 clones, more than 90% of them singletons. Regarding this clone: What it binds is unknown.

CDR1 is SGHNT and CDR2 is YYREEE in the germline V gene (reference sequence). The CDR3 is 16 amino acids. J gave up 3 bases and V 4 bases, and 7 bases lay outside the gene matches. The sequence derives from a human patient who received an intestinal transplant, so some T cells may come from the graft donor. The V and J genes are TRBV5-4 and TRBJ2-3; 11 bases are a match to TRBD2. Specimen: PBMCs, collected 9 days after transplant. The CDR3 protein is CASSKPGLAVTDTQYF. The CDR3 DNA reads TGTGCCAGCAGCAAGCCGGGACTAGCGGTAACAGATACGCAGTATTTT.